This T cell receptor (beta chain) was documented in a study of cytomegalovirus exposure and HLA in healthy donors. Study results and caveats: From TCR beta sequences, most subjects' HLA-A and HLA-B alleles were reportedly predicted accurately.

CDR1 is MNHNY, CDR2 SVGAGI, per germline (reference sequence). V shed 0 bases and J shed 4 bases, with 12 bases lying between them. The CDR3 sequence is 16 residues long. The table lists this clone with a few counts. No antigen is known for it. 13 Jbeta primers and 60 Vbeta primers were used for the PCR. Sequencing used immunoSEQ multiplex PCR; TCRdb keeps in-frame clones, though not all of them. This table holds 150,000 to 200,000 clones, 65% to 85% found once. The chain joins TRBV6-6 to TRBJ2-2, with D possibly TRBD1 on 5 matching bases. The receptor was isolated from a man aged 18 to 30 in good health and CMV-seronegative. Sequencing used PBMCs. CDR3 in DNA: TGTGCCAGCAGTTACTCATATGGGGCCAGCACCGGGGAGCTGTTTTTT. Amino acid sequence: CASSYSYGASTGELFF.